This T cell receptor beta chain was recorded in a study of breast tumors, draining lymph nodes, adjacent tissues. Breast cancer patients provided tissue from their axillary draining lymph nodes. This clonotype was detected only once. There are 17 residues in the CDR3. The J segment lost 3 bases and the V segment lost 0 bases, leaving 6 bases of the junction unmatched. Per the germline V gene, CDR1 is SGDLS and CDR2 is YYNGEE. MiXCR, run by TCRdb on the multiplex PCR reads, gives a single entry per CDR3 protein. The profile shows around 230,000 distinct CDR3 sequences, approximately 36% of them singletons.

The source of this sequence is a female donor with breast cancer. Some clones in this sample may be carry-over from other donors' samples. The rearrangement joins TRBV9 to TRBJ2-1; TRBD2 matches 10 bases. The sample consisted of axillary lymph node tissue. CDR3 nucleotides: TGTGCCAGCAGCGTAGGGAGCGGGGGGGCAAACTACAATGAGCAGTTCTTC. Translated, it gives CASSVGSGGANYNEQFF.